A selection of T cell receptor beta chains follows, all from one sample in a study of cytomegalovirus exposure and HLA in healthy donors. Sequenced by immunoSEQ multiplex PCR; TCRdb stores in-frame clones only, minus some. This sample has about 180,000 clones, with around 85% found just once. Sequences were obtained from PBMCs. The source is a man younger than 35 in good health and CMV-seropositive. The CDR3 runs from the conserved cysteine through the conserved F or W. Fields, in order: D gene, V gene, J gene, clone size, CDR3 DNA, CDR3 protein. A D gene is named only where the DNA matches it firmly. Some rows have no size entry. The others give once, few or many, or a class for an expanded clone.

>.|TRBV27|TRBJ2-3|.
TGTGCCAGCAGTTTATCCGTTCCCACAGGAGGGTCGAGCACAGATACGCAGTATTTT
CASSLSVPTGGSSTDTQYF
>.|TRBV18|TRBJ2-7|.
TGTGCCAGCTCCGCTCTCGGGGAGTCATCCTACGAGCAGTACTTC
CASSALGESSYEQYF
>.|TRBV5-6|TRBJ1-1|.
TGTGCCAGCGCCGACAGAAGGAACACTGAAGCTTTCTTT
CASADRRNTEAFF
>.|TRBV2|TRBJ2-7|.
TGTGCCAGCACCCCGGACATACTCTCCTACGAGCAGTACTTC
CASTPDILSYEQYF
>.|TRBV19|TRBJ2-1|.
TGTGCCAGTAGTATGCTGCGGGTGGACAATGAGCAGTTCTTC
CASSMLRVDNEQFF
>.|TRBV6-1|TRBJ1-2|few
TGTGCCAGCAGTGACAGGGGAGGGTATGGCTACACCTTC
CASSDRGGYGYTF
>TRBD1|TRBV5-1|TRBJ1-2|.
TGCGCCAGCAGCTTGGGGGGACAGGGATACGGCTACACCTTC
CASSLGGQGYGYTF
>TRBD2|TRBV6-1|TRBJ2-7|.
TGTGCCAGCAGTGAGGGGGGGACCTACGAGCAGTACTTC
CASSEGGTYEQYF
>.|TRBV18|TRBJ2-5|.
TGTGCCAGCTCACCGCTCGCGTACCAAGAGACCCAGTACTTC
CASSPLAYQETQYF
>TRBD2|TRBV5-6|TRBJ2-5|.
TGTGCCAGCAGCGGGGGACTAGCGGAAGAGACCCAGTACTTC
CASSGGLAEETQYF
>.|TRBV9|TRBJ2-1|.
TGTGCCAGCAGCGTAGTAGGGGATGAGCAGTTCTTC
CASSVVGDEQFF
>.|TRBV4-1|TRBJ2-1|.
TGCGCCAGCAGCCAATCGGGGGATGAGCAGTTCTTC
CASSQSGDEQFF
>TRBD1|TRBV18|TRBJ2-2|once
TGTGCCAGCTCACCAGGGGGACAGAGATTAGCGACCGGGGAGCTGTTTTTT
CASSPGGQRLATGELFF
>.|TRBV30|TRBJ2-1|.
TGTGCCTGGAAGTCGCCGGTCAAGTCAGGGCCGAGCTCCTACAATGAGCAGTTCTTC
CAWKSPVKSGPSSYNEQFF
>.|TRBV25-1|TRBJ2-5|.
TGTGCCAGCCTCCAAGAGACCCAGTACTTC
CASLQETQYF
>TRBD1|TRBV30|TRBJ1-1|.
TGTGCCTGGAGTTTGGACAGGGTTCCGACTGAAGCTTTCTTT
CAWSLDRVPTEAFF
>TRBD1|TRBV28|TRBJ1-6|.
TGTGCCAGCAGTCGTGGGACAGGGTCGAATAATTCACCCCTCCACTTT
CASSRGTGSNNSPLHF
>TRBD2|TRBV18|TRBJ2-2|few
TGTGCCAGCTCACGAGGGCTAGCGGGAAACACCGGGGAGCTGTTTTTT
CASSRGLAGNTGELFF
>TRBD1|TRBV18|TRBJ1-1|.
TGTGCCAGCTCACAAACAGGGGAGAACACTGAAGCTTTCTTT
CASSQTGENTEAFF
>.|TRBV6-5|TRBJ1-2|few
TGTGCCACCGCGGGGGGAAGCCTTGGCTACACCTTC
CATAGGSLGYTF
>TRBD1|TRBV28|TRBJ2-1|.
TGTGCCAGCAGTTTTATAACAGGGGGTGAGAATGAGCAGTTCTTC
CASSFITGGENEQFF
>.|TRBV7-9|TRBJ2-7|.
TGTGCCAGCAGCTCCCAGCAGGGCTACGAGCAGTACTTC
CASSSQQGYEQYF